Below are 4 T cell receptor beta chains sequenced from a single sample in a study of early stage breast cancer tumors. TCRdb's table, derived via immunoSEQ multiplex PCR, lists solely in-frame clones and lacks some. The sample contains about 72,000 clones, around four fifths of which appear only once. The source material was blood. These receptors came from a person between 60 and 69 years old with breast cancer.

The chain has TRBV7-3 and TRBJ1-5, with D perhaps matching TRBD1 (5 bases). CDR3 length: 16 amino acids. Trimming cost V 1 base and J 6 bases, with 16 bases left between them. Germline values: CDR1 SGHTA, CDR2 FQGTGA. CDR3 in amino acids: CASSLNGGDRRQPQHF. Written as DNA, the CDR3 is TGTGCCAGCAGCTTAAACGGAGGGGATCGGCGTCAGCCCCAGCATTTT.

The chain couples TRBV2 to TRBJ1-4, with D perhaps TRBD1 (5 bases). V lost 3 bases and J 5 bases, leaving 10 bases between the germline ends. Germline assignment: CDR1 SNHLY and CDR2 FYNNEI. The CDR3 is 14 amino acids. This chain's CDR3 is CASSDQGGNEKLFF. CDR3 DNA: TGTGCCAGCAGTGATCAGGGAGGCAATGAAAAACTGTTTTTT.

This clone appeared a single time. The chain uses TRBV11-2 and TRBJ2-7; 8 bases map to TRBD2. V shed 1 base, J shed 3 bases, and the junction held 2 bases outside the gene matches. The CDR3 totals 14 residues. Germline values: CDR1 SGHAT, CDR2 FQNNGV. The CDR3 reads CASSLGLAGYEQYF. The CDR3 coding sequence is TGTGCCAGCAGCTTAGGGCTAGCGGGCTACGAGCAGTACTTC. The variable domain in full, completed from reference TRBV11-2 and TRBJ2-7, reads EAGVAQSPRYKIIEKRQSVAFWCNPISGHATLYWYQQILGQGPKLLIQFQNNGVVDDSQLPKDRFSAERLKGVDSTLKIQPAKLEDSAVYLCASSLGLAGYEQYFGPGTRLTVT.

This chain connects TRBV4-1 to TRBJ1-3; D is possibly TRBD1 (5 bases). Germline CDR1 and CDR2: MGHRA and YSYEKL. The CDR3 sequence is 20 residues long. V lost 2 bases to trimming and J lost 0 bases, with 23 bases between them. The CDR3 sequence is CASSQLTPDSEFFSGNTIYF. As DNA, the CDR3 is TGCGCCAGCAGCCAACTGACCCCAGACAGCGAGTTTTTCTCTGGAAACACCATATATTTT.